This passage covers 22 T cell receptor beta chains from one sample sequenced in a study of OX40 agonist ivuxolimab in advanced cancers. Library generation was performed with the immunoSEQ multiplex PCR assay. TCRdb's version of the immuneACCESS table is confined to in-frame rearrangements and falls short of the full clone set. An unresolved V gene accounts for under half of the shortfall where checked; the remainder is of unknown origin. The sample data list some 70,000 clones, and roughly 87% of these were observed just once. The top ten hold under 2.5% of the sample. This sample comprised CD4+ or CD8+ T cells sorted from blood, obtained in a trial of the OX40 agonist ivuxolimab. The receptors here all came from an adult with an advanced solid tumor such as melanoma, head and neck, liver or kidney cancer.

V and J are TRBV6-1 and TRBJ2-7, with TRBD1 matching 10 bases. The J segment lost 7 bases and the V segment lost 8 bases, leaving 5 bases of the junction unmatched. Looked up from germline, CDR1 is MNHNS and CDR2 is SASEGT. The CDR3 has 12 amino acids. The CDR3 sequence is CASGTGVGEQYF. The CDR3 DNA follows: TGTGCCAGCGGGACAGGGGTCGGTGAGCAGTACTTC.

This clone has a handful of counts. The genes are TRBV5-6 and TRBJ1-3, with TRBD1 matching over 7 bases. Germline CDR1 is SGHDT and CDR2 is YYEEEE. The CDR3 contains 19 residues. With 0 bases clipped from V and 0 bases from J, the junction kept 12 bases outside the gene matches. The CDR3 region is CASSLDYRDSAISGNTIYF. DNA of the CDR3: TGTGCCAGCAGCTTGGATTACCGGGACAGCGCAATCTCTGGAAACACCATATATTTT.

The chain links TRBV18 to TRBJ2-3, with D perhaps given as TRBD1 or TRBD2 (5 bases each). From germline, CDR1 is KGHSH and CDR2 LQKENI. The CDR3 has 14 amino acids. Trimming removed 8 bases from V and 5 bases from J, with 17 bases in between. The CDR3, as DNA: TGTGCCAGCCACGGCCTCGGGGCTGGAGATACGCAGTATTTT. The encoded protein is CASHGLGAGDTQYF.

CDR3 residues: CASSQDELAGIYYNEQFF. In DNA form, the CDR3 reads TGTGCCAGCAGCCAAGACGAACTAGCCGGAATATACTACAATGAGCAGTTCTTC. This chain uses TRBV14 with TRBJ2-1; maybe TRBD2 (6 bases). CDR3 length equals 18 residues. The germline V gene encodes CDR1 SGHDN and CDR2 FVKESK. V was pared by 0 bases and J by 3 bases, with 18 bases between.

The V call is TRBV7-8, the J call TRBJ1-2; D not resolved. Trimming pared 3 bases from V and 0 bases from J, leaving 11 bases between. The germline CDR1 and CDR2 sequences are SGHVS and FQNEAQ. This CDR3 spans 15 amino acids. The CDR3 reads CASSLRGPANYGYTF. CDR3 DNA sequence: TGTGCCAGCAGCTTGCGGGGTCCAGCTAACTATGGCTACACCTTC.

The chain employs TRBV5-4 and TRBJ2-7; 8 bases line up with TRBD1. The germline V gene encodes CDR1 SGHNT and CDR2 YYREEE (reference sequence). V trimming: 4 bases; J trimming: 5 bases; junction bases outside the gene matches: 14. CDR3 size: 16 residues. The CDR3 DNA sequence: TGTGCCAGCAGCCAACCTGGGGCAGGGGGCTACCACGAGCAGTACTTC. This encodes CASSQPGAGGYHEQYF.

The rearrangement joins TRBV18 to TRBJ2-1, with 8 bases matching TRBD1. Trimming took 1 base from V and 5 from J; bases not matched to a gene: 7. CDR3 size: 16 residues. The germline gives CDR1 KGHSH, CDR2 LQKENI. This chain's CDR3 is CASSPLIQGGHNEQFF. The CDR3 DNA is TGTGCCAGCTCACCACTCATACAGGGGGGCCACAATGAGCAGTTCTTC.

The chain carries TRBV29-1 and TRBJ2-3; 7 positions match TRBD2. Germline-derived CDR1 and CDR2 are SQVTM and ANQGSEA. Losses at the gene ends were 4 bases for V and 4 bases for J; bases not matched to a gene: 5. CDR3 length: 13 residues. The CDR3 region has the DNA TGCAGCGTTGCCGGCGGGGGATCAGATACGCAGTATTTT. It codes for CSVAGGGSDTQYF.

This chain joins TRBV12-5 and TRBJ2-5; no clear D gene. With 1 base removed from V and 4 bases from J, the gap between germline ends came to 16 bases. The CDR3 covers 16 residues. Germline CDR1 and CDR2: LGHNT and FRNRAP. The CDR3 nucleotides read TGTGCTAGTGGTTTGGGGGATATTAGTTCGGGAGAGACCCAGTACTTC. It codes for CASGLGDISSGETQYF. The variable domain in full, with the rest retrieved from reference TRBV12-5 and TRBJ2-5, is DARVTQTPRHKVTEMGQEVTMRCQPILGHNTVFWYRQTMMQGLELLAYFRNRAPLDDSGMPKDRFSAEMPDATLATLKIQPSEPRDSAVYFCASGLGDISSGETQYFGPGTRLLVL.

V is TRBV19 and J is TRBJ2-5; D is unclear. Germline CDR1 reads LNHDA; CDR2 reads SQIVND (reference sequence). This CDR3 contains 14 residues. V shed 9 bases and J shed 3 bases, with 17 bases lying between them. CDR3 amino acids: CASSTGSAKETQYF. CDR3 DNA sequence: TGTGCCAGCTCCACTGGTTCGGCCAAAGAGACCCAGTACTTC.

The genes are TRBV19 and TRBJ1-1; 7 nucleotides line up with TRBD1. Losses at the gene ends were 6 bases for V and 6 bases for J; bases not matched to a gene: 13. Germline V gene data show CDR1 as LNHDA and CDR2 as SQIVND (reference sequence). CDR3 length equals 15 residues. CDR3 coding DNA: TGTGCCAGTAGGGAAGAGGGGGCGCTTAGTGCTGAAGCTTTCTTT. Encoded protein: CASREEGALSAEAFF.

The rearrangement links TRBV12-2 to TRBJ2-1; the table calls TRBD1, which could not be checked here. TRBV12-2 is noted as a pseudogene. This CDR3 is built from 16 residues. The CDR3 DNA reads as TGTGCAAGTCGCTTCCCACGGACAGGTGAGGGCAATGAGCAGTTCTTC. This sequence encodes CASRFPRTGEGNEQFF.

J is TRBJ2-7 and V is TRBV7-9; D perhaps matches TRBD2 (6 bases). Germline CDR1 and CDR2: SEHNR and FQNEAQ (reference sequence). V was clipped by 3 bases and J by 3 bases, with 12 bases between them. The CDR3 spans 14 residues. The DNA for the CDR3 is TGTGCCAGCAGCTTTGGGCTAGCGAGCTACGAGCAGTACTTC. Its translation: CASSFGLASYEQYF.

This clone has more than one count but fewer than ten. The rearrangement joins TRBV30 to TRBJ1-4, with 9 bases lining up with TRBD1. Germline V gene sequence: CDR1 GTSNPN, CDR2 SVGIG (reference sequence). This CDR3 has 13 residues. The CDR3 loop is CTVQGASGEKLFF. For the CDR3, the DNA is TGTACCGTACAGGGGGCAAGTGGTGAAAAACTGTTTTTT.

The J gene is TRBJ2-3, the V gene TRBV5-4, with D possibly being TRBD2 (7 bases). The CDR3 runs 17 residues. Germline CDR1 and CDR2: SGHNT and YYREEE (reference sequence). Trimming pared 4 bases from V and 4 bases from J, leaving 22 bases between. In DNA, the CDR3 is TGTGCCAGCAGCAGGGGGGCCCTGGCGGGAGTGGCAGATACGCAGTATTTT. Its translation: CASSRGALAGVADTQYF.

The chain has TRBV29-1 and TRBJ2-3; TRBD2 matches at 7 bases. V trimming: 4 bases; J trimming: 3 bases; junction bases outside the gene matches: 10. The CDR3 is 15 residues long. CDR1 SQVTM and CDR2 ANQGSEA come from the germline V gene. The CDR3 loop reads CSVAKAGVKTDTQYF. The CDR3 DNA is TGCAGCGTTGCCAAGGCGGGAGTTAAGACAGATACGCAGTATTTT.

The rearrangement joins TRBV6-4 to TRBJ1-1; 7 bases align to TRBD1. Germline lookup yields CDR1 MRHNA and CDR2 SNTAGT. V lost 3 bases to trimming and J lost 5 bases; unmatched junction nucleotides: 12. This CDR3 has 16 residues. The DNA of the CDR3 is TGTGCCAGCAGTGAGGGAACAGGGGCTTTTTGGACTGAAGCTTTCTTT. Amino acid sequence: CASSEGTGAFWTEAFF.

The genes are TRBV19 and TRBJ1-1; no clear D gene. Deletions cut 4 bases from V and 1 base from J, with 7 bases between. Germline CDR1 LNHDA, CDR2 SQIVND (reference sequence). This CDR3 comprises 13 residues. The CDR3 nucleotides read TGTGCCAGTAGTACCAACAGGAACACTGAAGCTTTCTTT. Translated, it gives CASSTNRNTEAFF.

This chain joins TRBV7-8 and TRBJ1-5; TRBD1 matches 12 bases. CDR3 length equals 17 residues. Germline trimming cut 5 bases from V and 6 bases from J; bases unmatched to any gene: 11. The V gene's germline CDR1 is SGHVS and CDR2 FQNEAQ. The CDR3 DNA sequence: TGTGCCAGCAGCCAAACTCAGGGACAGGGGGCGTTTCAGCCCCAGCATTTT. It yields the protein CASSQTQGQGAFQPQHF.

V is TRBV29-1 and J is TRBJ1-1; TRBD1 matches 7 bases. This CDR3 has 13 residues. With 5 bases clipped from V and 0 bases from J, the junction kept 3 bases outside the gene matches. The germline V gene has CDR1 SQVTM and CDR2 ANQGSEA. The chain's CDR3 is CSVWTGLNTEAFF. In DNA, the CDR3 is TGCAGCGTTTGGACAGGTTTGAACACTGAAGCTTTCTTT.

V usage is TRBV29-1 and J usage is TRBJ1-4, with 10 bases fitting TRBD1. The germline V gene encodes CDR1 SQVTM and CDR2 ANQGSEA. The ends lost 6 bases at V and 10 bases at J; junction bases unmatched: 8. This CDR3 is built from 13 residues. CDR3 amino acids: CSVEPTGGAKLFF. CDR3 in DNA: TGCAGCGTAGAACCGACAGGGGGCGCAAAACTGTTTTTT.

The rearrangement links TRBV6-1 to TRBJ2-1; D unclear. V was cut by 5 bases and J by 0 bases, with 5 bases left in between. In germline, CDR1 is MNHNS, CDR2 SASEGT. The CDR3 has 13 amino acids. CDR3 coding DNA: TGTGCCAGCAGTAGTATCTCCTACAATGAGCAGTTCTTC. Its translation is CASSSISYNEQFF.